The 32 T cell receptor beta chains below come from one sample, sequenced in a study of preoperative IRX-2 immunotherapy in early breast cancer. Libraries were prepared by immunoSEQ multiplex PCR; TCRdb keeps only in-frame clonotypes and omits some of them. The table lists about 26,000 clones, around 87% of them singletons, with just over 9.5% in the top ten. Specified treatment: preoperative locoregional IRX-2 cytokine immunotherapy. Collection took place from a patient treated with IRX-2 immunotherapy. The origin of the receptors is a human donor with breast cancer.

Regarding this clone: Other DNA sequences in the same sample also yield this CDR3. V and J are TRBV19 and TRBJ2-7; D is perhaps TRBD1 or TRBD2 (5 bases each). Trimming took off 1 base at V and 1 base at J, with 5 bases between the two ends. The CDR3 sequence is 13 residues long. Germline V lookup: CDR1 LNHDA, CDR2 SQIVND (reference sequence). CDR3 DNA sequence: TGTGCCAGTAGTATAGGGGGGTCCTACGAGCAGTACTTC. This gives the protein CASSIGGSYEQYF.

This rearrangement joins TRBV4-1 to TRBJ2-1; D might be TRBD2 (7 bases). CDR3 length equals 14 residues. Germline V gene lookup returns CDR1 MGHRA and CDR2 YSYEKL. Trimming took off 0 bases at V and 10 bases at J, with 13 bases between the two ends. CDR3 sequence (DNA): TGCGCCAGCAGCCAAGATCGCGGGGGCATAGAGCAGTTCTTC. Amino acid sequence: CASSQDRGGIEQFF.

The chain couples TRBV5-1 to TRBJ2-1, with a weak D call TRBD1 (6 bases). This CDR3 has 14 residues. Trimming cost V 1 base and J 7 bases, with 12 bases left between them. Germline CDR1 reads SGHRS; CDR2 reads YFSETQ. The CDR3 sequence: CASSLRQGRNEQFF. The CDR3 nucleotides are TGCGCCAGCAGCTTGCGGCAGGGGAGAAATGAGCAGTTCTTC. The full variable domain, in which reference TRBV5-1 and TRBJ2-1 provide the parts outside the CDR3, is KAGVTQTPRYLIKTRGQQVTLSCSPISGHRSVSWYQQTPGQGLQFLFEYFSETQRNKGNFPGRFSGRQFSNSRSEMNVSTLELGDSALYLCASSLRQGRNEQFFGPGTRLTVL.

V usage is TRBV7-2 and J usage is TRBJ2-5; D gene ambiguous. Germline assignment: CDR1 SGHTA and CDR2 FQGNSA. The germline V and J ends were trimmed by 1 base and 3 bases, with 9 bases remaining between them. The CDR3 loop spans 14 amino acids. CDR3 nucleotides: TGTGCCAGCAGCTTAGGGGTAGAAAAAGAGACCCAGTACTTC. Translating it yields CASSLGVEKETQYF.

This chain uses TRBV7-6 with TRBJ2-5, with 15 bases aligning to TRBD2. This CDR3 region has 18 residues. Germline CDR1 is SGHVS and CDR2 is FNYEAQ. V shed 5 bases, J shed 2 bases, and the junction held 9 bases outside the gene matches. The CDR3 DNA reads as TGTGCCAGCAGCGCCAGGACTAGCGGGGGGGCTAAACAAGAGACCCAGTACTTC. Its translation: CASSARTSGGAKQETQYF.

The CDR3 DNA reads as TGCGCCAGCAGCGCGCTAACTAGCGGGAGCACAGATACGCAGTATTTT. Translation gives CASSALTSGSTDTQYF. This rearrangement joins TRBV5-1 to TRBJ2-3; 9 nucleotides align to TRBD2. V was pared by 4 bases and J by 0 bases, with 6 bases of the junction left unmatched. Germline V CDR1 and CDR2: SGHRS, YFSETQ. The CDR3 is made up of 16 amino acids.

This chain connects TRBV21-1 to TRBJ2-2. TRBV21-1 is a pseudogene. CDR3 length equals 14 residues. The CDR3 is CASSKRLTTGELFF. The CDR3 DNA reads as TGTGCCAGCAGCAAAAGGCTCACCACCGGGGAGCTGTTTTTT.

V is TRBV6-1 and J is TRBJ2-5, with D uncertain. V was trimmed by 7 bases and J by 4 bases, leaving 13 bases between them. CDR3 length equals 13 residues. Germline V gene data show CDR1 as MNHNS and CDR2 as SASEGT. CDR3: CASTERVVETQYF. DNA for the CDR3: TGTGCCAGCACAGAAAGGGTAGTAGAGACCCAGTACTTC.

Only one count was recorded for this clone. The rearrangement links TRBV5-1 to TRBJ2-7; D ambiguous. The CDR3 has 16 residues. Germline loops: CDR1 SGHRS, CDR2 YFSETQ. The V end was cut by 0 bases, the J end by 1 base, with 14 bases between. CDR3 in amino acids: CASSLDGSDLSYEQYF. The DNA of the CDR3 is TGCGCCAGCAGCTTGGACGGAAGCGATTTATCCTACGAGCAGTACTTC.

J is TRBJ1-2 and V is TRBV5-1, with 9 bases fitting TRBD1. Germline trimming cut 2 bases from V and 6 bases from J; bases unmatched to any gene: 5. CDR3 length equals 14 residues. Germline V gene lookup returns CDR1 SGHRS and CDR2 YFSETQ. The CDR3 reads CASSLQGASNGYTF. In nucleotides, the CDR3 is TGCGCCAGCAGCTTACAGGGGGCGTCTAATGGCTACACCTTC.

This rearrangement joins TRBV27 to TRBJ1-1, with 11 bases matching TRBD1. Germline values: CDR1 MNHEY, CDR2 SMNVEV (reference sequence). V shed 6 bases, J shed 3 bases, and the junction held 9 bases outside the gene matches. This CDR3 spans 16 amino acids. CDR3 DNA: TGTGCCAGCAGAGCAACCGGGACAGGGGGTCACACTGAAGCTTTCTTT. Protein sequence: CASRATGTGGHTEAFF.

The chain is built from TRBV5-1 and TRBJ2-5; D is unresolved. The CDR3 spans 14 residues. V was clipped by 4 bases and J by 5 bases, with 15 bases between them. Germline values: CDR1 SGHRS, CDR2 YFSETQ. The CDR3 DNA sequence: TGCGCCAGCAGCCCCAGTCCGGGCGGCGAGACCCAGTACTTC. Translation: CASSPSPGGETQYF.

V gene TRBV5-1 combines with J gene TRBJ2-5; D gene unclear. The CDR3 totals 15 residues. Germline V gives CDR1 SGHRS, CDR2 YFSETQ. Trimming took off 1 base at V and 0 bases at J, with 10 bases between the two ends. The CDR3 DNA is TGCGCCAGCAGCTTGCGAGGAGTGAACCAAGAGACCCAGTACTTC. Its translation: CASSLRGVNQETQYF.

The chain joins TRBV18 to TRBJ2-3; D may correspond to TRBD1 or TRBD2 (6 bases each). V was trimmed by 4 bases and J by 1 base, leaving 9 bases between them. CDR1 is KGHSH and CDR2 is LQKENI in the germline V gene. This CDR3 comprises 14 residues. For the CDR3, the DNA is TGTGCCAGCTCACGGGGGGCCGGCACAGATACGCAGTATTTT. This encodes CASSRGAGTDTQYF.

This chain's CDR3 is CASSQVGGRLTDTQYF. CDR3 sequence (DNA): TGTGCCAGCAGCCAAGTGGGGGGACGTTTGACAGATACGCAGTATTTT. The chain uses TRBV14 and TRBJ2-3; TRBD2 might be the D (6 bases). V shed 1 base and J shed 3 bases, with 14 bases lying between them. CDR3 length: 16 amino acids. Germline V CDR1 and CDR2: SGHDN, FVKESK.

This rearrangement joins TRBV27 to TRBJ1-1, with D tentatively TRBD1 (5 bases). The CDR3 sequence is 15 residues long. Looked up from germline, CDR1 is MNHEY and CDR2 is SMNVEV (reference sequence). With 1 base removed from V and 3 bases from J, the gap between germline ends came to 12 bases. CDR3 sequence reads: CASSLYAGGDTEAFF. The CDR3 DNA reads TGTGCCAGCAGTTTATATGCCGGAGGGGACACTGAAGCTTTCTTT.

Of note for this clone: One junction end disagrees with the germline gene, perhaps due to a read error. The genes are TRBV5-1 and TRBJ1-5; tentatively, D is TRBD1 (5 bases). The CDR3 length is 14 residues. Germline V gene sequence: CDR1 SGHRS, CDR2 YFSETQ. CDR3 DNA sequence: TGCGCCAGCAGTTTGGGGCAGAGCAATCAGCCCCAGCATTTT. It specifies CASSLGQSNQPQHF.

The CDR3 sequence: CASSVSAGLEEQYF. The CDR3 DNA is TGTGCCAGCAGCGTATCAGCGGGGCTAGAGGAGCAGTACTTC. This chain links TRBV9 with TRBJ2-7; TRBD2 matches 7 bases. This CDR3 region has 14 residues. V lost 1 base to trimming and J lost 7 bases; unmatched junction nucleotides: 8. Germline values: CDR1 SGDLS, CDR2 YYNGEE.

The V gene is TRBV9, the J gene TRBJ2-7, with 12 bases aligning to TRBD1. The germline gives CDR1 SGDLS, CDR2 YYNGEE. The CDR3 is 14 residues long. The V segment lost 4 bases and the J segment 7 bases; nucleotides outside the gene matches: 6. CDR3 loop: CASSSGQGALEQYF. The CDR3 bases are TGTGCCAGCAGCTCGGGACAGGGGGCTCTGGAGCAGTACTTC.

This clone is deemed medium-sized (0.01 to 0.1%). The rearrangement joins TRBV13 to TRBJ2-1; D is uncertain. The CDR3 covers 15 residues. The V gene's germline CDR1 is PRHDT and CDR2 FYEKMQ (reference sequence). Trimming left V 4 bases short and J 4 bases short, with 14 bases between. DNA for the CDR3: TGTGCCAGCAGCTCACACTCGAATGGTTACAATGAGCAGTTCTTC. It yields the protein CASSSHSNGYNEQFF.

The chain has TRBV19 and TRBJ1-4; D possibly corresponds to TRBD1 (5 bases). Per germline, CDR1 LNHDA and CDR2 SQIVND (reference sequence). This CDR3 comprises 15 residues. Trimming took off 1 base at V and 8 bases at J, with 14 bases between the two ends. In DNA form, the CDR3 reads TGTGCCAGTAGTATAGGACCGGGGCGGCGAGAAAAACTGTTTTTT. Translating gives CASSIGPGRREKLFF.

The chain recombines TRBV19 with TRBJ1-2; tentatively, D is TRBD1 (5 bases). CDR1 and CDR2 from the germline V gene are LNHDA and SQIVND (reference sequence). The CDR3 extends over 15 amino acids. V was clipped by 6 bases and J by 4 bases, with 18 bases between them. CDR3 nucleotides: TGTGCCAGTAGGGATCAGGGTGGCCCCCCCTATGGCTACACCTTC. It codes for CASRDQGGPPYGYTF.

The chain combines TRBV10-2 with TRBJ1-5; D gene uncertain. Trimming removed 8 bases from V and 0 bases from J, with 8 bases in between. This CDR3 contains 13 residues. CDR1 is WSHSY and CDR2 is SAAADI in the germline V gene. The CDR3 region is CASAGYSNQPQHF. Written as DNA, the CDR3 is TGCGCCAGCGCGGGTTATAGCAATCAGCCCCAGCATTTT.

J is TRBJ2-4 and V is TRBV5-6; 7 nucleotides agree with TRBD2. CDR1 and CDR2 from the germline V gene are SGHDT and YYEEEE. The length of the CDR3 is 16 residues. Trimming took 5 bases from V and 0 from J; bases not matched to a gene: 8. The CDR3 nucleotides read TGTGCCAGCAGAACGGGAGGACCGGGAGCCAAAAACATTCAGTACTTC. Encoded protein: CASRTGGPGAKNIQYF.

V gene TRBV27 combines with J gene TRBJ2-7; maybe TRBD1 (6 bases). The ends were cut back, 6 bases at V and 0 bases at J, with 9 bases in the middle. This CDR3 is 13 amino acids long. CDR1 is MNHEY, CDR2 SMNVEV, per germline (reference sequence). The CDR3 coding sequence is TGTGCCAGCAGACTGGACAGCTCCTACGAGCAGTACTTC. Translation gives CASRLDSSYEQYF.

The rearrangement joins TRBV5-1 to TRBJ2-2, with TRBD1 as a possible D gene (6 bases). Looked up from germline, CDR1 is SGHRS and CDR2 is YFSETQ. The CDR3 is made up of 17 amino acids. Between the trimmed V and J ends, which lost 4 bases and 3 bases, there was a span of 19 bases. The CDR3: CASSRDFNRAHTGELFF. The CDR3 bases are TGCGCCAGCAGCCGAGATTTTAACAGGGCTCACACCGGGGAGCTGTTTTTT.

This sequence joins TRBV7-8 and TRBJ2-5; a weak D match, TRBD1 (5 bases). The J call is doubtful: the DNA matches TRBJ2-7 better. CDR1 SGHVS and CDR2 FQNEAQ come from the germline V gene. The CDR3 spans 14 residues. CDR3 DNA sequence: TGTGCCAGCAACCCCGACAGTTCCTCCTACGAGCAGTACTTC. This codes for CASNPDSSSYEQYF.

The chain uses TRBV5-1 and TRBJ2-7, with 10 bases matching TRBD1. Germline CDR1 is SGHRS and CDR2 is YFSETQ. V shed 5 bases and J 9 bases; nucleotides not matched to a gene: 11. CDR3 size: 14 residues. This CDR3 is CASRGGTGVDGQYF. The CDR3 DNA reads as TGCGCCAGCAGGGGTGGGACAGGGGTCGATGGGCAGTACTTC.

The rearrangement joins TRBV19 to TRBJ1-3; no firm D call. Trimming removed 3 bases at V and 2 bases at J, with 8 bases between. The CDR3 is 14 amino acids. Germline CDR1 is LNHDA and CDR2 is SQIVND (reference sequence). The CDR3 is CASSMTQAGNTIYF. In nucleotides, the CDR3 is TGTGCCAGTAGTATGACGCAAGCTGGAAACACCATATATTTT.

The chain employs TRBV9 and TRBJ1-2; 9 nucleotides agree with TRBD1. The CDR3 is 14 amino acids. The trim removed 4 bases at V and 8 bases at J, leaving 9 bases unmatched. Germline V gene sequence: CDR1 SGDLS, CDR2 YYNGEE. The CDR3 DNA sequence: TGTGCCAGCAGCTCCCGGGACAGGGTGCCAGGCTACACCTTC. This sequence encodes CASSSRDRVPGYTF.

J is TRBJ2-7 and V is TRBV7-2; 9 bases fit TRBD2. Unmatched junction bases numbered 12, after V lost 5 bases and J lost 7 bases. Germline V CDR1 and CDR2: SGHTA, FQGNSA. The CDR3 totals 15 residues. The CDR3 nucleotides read TGTGCCAGCAGCGAGCTAGCGGGATGGTTCGGTGAGCAGTACTTC. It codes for CASSELAGWFGEQYF.

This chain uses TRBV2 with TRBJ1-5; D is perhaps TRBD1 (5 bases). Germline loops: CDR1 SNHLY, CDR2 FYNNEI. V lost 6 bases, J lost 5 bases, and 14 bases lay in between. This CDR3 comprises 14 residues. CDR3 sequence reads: CASRERGGDQPQHF. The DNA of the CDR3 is TGTGCCAGCAGGGAACGGGGAGGGGATCAGCCCCAGCATTTT.